Presented here are 20 T cell receptor beta chains from one specimen sequenced in a study of blood T cells in healthy people across ages. Next came a second PCR, run for about 6 to 11 cycles, which used a sample-barcoded 5' primer along with a J-beta primer mix. TCRdb itself ran the 5' RACE reads through MiXCR, one entry per CDR3 protein. The sample comprises 650,000 to 1,000,000 distinct CDR3 sequences, 35% to 40% of which are singletons, and approximately 13% rests with the top ten. Sequencing used blood. These TCRs come from a man younger than 35 in good health.

The table lists this clonotype with many counts. J is TRBJ2-3 and V is TRBV9; 7 bases agree with TRBD1. V was pared by 3 bases and J by 1 base, with 5 bases of the junction left unmatched. The CDR3 totals 15 residues. Germline CDR1 and CDR2: SGDLS and YYNGEE. CDR3 nucleotide sequence: TGTGCCAGCAGCGGGGACAGCCCTCGCACAGATACGCAGTATTTT. This encodes CASSGDSPRTDTQYF.

This clonotype was counted only a few times. The J gene is TRBJ1-4, the V gene TRBV12-3 or TRBV12-4; TRBD1 might be the D (6 bases). V shed 0 bases and J shed 1 base, with 12 bases lying between them. CDR3 length: 17 residues. Written as DNA, the CDR3 is TGTGCCAGCAGTTTAGCATCTGGGGGCCGAACTAATGAAAAACTGTTTTTT. It codes for CASSLASGGRTNEKLFF.

This clonotype occurred a few times. The CDR3 DNA sequence: TGTGCCAGCAGTCCTAGCGGAGGAGGGGATACGCAGTATTTT. As protein: CASSPSGGGDTQYF. The J gene is TRBJ2-3, the V gene TRBV12-3 or TRBV12-4, with 7 bases that match TRBD2. V lost 5 bases, J lost 6 bases, and 8 bases stayed unmatched. CDR3 length: 14 residues.

V is TRBV12-3 or TRBV12-4 and J is TRBJ1-2, with a weak D call TRBD1 (5 bases). The ends were cut back, 6 bases at V and 5 bases at J, with 13 bases in the middle. This CDR3 is built from 13 residues. CDR3 bases: TGTGCCAGCAGGCGTCGGGAGGGGTATGGCTACACCTTC. Encoded protein: CASRRREGYGYTF.

The chain has TRBV20-1 and TRBJ2-3; 7 bases align to TRBD2. The CDR3 runs 16 residues. Germline V lookup: CDR1 DFQATT, CDR2 SNEGSKA (reference sequence). The J segment lost 1 base and the V segment lost 5 bases, leaving 12 bases of the junction unmatched. In DNA form, the CDR3 reads TGCAGTGCTCCCGGGGGGAGGGAGAAGGGCACAGATACGCAGTATTTT. Protein product: CSAPGGREKGTDTQYF.

The gene calls are TRBV29-1 and TRBJ1-3, with unresolved D. The CDR3 is 15 amino acids. Germline V CDR1 and CDR2: SQVTM, ANQGSEA. V was trimmed by 4 bases and J by 4 bases, leaving 17 bases between them. CDR3 residues: CSVVGSGTRGNTIYF. In nucleotides, the CDR3 is TGCAGCGTTGTGGGTAGCGGCACTCGGGGAAACACCATATATTTT.

The CDR3 is CSAPTDGGTQYF. The CDR3 DNA follows: TGCAGTGCTCCCACGGACGGGGGTACGCAGTATTTT. V and J are TRBV20-1 and TRBJ2-3; D is perhaps TRBD2 (6 bases). Germline V gene data show CDR1 as DFQATT and CDR2 as SNEGSKA (reference sequence). Trimming took off 5 bases at V and 8 bases at J, with 14 bases between the two ends. The CDR3 has 12 amino acids.

This clonotype came up a few times. The chain carries TRBV7-2 and TRBJ2-7, with a weak D call TRBD2 (7 bases). Trimming took 5 bases from V and 7 from J, leaving 21 bases between them. The CDR3 runs to 15 residues. Germline V gene data show CDR1 as SGHTA and CDR2 as FQGNSA. Here the CDR3 reads CASSPRGGKYNEQYF. The CDR3 DNA is TGTGCCAGCAGCCCGAGGGGGGGGAAGTACAATGAGCAGTACTTC.

J is TRBJ2-3 and V is TRBV29-1, with D hard to call. Germline CDR1 and CDR2: SQVTM and ANQGSEA. The germline V and J ends were trimmed by 3 bases and 6 bases, with 4 bases remaining between them. The CDR3 contains 10 residues. CDR3 region: CSVEWDTQYF. The DNA for the CDR3 is TGCAGCGTTGAGTGGGATACGCAGTATTTT.

This clonotype was seen only a few times. A read error may be the cause here, since a much bigger clone is one base away. The chain is built from TRBV11-2 and TRBJ2-7, with 8 bases fitting TRBD2. V was pared by 1 base and J by 3 bases, with 5 bases of the junction left unmatched. The CDR3 has 15 residues. CDR1 is SGHAT, CDR2 FQNNGV, per germline. Here the CDR3 DNA reads TGTGCCAGCAGCTTAGTTAGCGGGGCTGACTACGAGCAGTACTTC. Translating it yields CASSLVSGADYEQYF.

This chain joins TRBV4-2 and TRBJ2-1; possibly TRBD1 for D (7 bases). The closer fit of TRBJ2-7 to the DNA end suggests the J call may be wrong. Germline V gene data show CDR1 as LGHNA and CDR2 as YNFKEQ. The CDR3 contains 16 residues. The CDR3 DNA reads TGTGCCAGCACCACAGGGGTGGGAGGAAACTACAATGAGCAGTACTTC. Translating gives CASTTGVGGNYNEQYF.

The chain recombines TRBV3-1 with TRBJ2-7; D may be TRBD2 (6 bases). This CDR3 has 12 amino acids. The germline V gene has CDR1 LGHDT and CDR2 YNNKEL (reference sequence). Trimming pared 11 bases from V and 1 base from J, leaving 12 bases between. CDR3 DNA sequence: TGTGCCGCGGGGAGCAGTTCCTACGAGCAGTACTTC. Its translation is CAAGSSSYEQYF.

V is TRBV25-1 and J is TRBJ2-1; no reliable D call. V shed 8 bases and J shed 7 bases, with 9 bases lying between them. This CDR3 has 11 residues. The V gene's germline CDR1 is MGHDK and CDR2 SYGVNS. The CDR3 region has the DNA TGTGCCAGCCATAGTCTAAATGAGCAGTTCTTC. It is translated as CASHSLNEQFF. Full variable domain (remainder filled in from reference TRBV25-1 and TRBJ2-1): EADIYQTPRYLVIGTGKKITLECSQTMGHDKMYWYQQDPGMELHLIHYSYGVNSTEKGDLSSESTVSRIRTEHFPLTLESARPSHTSQYLCASHSLNEQFFGPGTRLTVL.

V and J are TRBV4-1 and TRBJ1-2, with 7 nucleotides matching TRBD1. The V and J ends lost 1 base and 3 bases, in that order; junction bases with no gene match: 5. The CDR3 covers 15 residues. Germline lookup yields CDR1 MGHRA and CDR2 YSYEKL. The CDR3 loop is CASSQGTGQHYGYTF. CDR3 in DNA: TGCGCCAGCAGCCAAGGCACGGGACAGCACTATGGCTACACCTTC.

The chain is built from TRBV4-2 and TRBJ2-5; 8 nucleotides agree with TRBD2. The germline CDR1 and CDR2 sequences are LGHNA and YNFKEQ. Losses at the gene ends were 4 bases for V and 11 bases for J; bases not matched to a gene: 15. CDR3 length: 15 amino acids. CDR3 in amino acids: CASSRSGGGYNEQYF. DNA for the CDR3: TGTGCCAGCAGCCGGAGCGGGGGAGGCTACAATGAGCAGTACTTC.

In this sample, this clonotype turned up many times. The chain carries TRBV19 and TRBJ2-1; 9 bases fit TRBD1. The CDR3 extends over 13 amino acids. J lost 8 bases, V lost 4 bases, and 3 bases had no gene match. The germline CDR1 and CDR2 sequences are LNHDA and SQIVND (reference sequence). The CDR3 is CASSTGQGDEQFF. The CDR3 region has the DNA TGTGCCAGTAGTACGGGACAGGGCGATGAGCAGTTCTTC.

This clonotype showed up just a few times. The chain links TRBV2 to TRBJ1-5; no firm D call. Germline V gene sequence: CDR1 SNHLY, CDR2 FYNNEI. The CDR3 is 15 residues long. Trimming stripped 7 bases from V and 0 bases from J, with 13 bases between. CDR3 in DNA: TGTGCCAGCAAGAGCAGGAGCTATAGCAATCAGCCCCAGCATTTT. This gives the protein CASKSRSYSNQPQHF.

A few counts support this clonotype. The chain joins TRBV28 to TRBJ2-7; 7 bases are shared with TRBD1. Germline CDR1 is MDHEN and CDR2 is SYDVKM. CDR3 size: 15 residues. With V trimmed by 3 bases and J by 4 bases, 9 bases remained unmatched. The CDR3: CASSFAHRGEYEQYF. The CDR3 DNA follows: TGTGCCAGCAGTTTCGCACACAGGGGCGAGTACGAGCAGTACTTC.

With regard to this clonotype: With a much larger clone just one base away, this may be a read error. The J gene is TRBJ2-3, the V gene TRBV29-1; D gene uncertain. CDR3 length: 10 amino acids. CDR1 and CDR2 (germline): SQVTM, ANQGSEA. Trimming took off 7 bases at V and 14 bases at J, with 16 bases between the two ends. The CDR3 region is CSATPSPLYF. In nucleotides, the CDR3 is TGCAGCGCAACACCCTCCCCATTGTATTTT.

This clonotype was counted between two and nine times. This may be a read error, as it is one base from a much larger clone. The DNA for the CDR3 is TGTGCCAGCAGTGAATCCATTGACGGGAAAGGGGCGGAGACCCAGTACTTC. Its translation: CASSESIDGKGAETQYF. The chain employs TRBV25-1 and TRBJ2-5; D is possibly TRBD1 or TRBD2 (5 bases each). Trimming took off 1 base at V and 5 bases at J, with 20 bases between the two ends. CDR3 length: 17 residues. Germline lookup yields CDR1 MGHDK and CDR2 SYGVNS.